One and the same sample provided the 3 T cell receptor beta chains below, sequenced in a study of OX40 agonist ivuxolimab in advanced cancers. Clones were sequenced by immunoSEQ multiplex PCR, and TCRdb holds only the in-frame ones, with some missing. Among fewer than 90,000 clones listed, roughly 88% were seen once. The source material was CD4+ or CD8+ T cells sorted from blood, sampled in a trial of the OX40 agonist ivuxolimab. These receptors were taken from an adult with an advanced solid tumor such as melanoma, head and neck, liver or kidney cancer.

The V and J genes are TRBV5-1 and TRBJ2-2; no firm D call. Trimming stripped 1 base from V and 1 base from J, with 5 bases between. Germline loops: CDR1 SGHRS, CDR2 YFSETQ. The CDR3 consists of 14 residues. CDR3 amino acids: CASSLSQNTGELFF. CDR3 nucleotide sequence: TGCGCCAGCAGCTTGAGTCAGAACACCGGGGAGCTGTTTTTT.

V usage is TRBV20-1 and J usage is TRBJ2-7; D gene uncertain. The CDR3 covers 11 residues. Trimming took 5 bases from V and 5 from J, leaving 10 bases between them. CDR1 and CDR2 from the germline V gene are DFQATT and SNEGSKA (reference sequence). CDR3 in DNA: TGCAGTGCTTGGGCTGTCGACGAGCAGTACTTC. The encoded protein is CSAWAVDEQYF.

CDR3 coding DNA: TGTGCCAGCAGCTTACATGGTCCGGATACGCAGTATTTT. Translating gives CASSLHGPDTQYF. The chain links TRBV5-4 to TRBJ2-3; D gene uncertain. The CDR3 has 13 residues. The ends were cut back, 2 bases at V and 6 bases at J, with 10 bases in the middle. Per germline, CDR1 SGHNT and CDR2 YYREEE (reference sequence).